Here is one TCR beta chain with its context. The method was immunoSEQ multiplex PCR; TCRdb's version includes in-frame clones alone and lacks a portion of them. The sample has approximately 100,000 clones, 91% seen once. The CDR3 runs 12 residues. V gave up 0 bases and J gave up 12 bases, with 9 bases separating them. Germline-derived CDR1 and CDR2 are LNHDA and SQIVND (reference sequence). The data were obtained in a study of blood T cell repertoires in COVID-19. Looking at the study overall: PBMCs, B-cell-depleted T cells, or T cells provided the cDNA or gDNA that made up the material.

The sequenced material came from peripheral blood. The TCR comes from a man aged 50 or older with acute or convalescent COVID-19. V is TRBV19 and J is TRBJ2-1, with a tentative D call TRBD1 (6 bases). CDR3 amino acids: CASSIDRGRQFF. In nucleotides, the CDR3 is TGTGCCAGTAGTATAGACAGGGGACGGCAGTTCTTC.